These 9 T cell receptor beta chains originate from one sample sequenced in a study of blood T cell repertoires in COVID-19. Only in-frame clones appear in the TCRdb table, and some are missing; sequencing was by immunoSEQ multiplex PCR. The repertoire holds roughly 150,000 clones, with 87% as singletons. Material: peripheral blood. The receptors shown here come from a man older than 75 with acute or convalescent COVID-19.

A few counts support this clone. This chain uses TRBV3-1 (or the pseudogene TRBV3-2) with TRBJ1-1; 8 bases fit TRBD1. This CDR3 region has 15 residues. J was trimmed by 5 bases and V by 1 base; bases with no gene match: 6. Looked up from germline, CDR1 is LGHDT and CDR2 is YNNKEL (reference sequence). The CDR3, as DNA: TGTGCCAGCAGCCAAGGTTCCCAGGGGGCGACTGAAGCTTTCTTT. It encodes CASSQGSQGATEAFF.

This chain links TRBV7-9 with TRBJ2-1; 10 nucleotides line up with TRBD2. Germline CDR1 is SEHNR and CDR2 is FQNEAQ (reference sequence). Trimming took 5 bases from V and 6 from J; bases not matched to a gene: 7. This CDR3 contains 15 residues. The DNA of the CDR3 is TGTGCCAGCAGCCCCAGCGGGGGGGCTCGCAATGAGCAGTTCTTC. It codes for CASSPSGGARNEQFF.

The CDR3 here is CASSRSYEQYF. CDR3 nucleotides: TGTGCCAGCAGCCGCTCCTACGAGCAGTACTTC. The V call is TRBV7-9, the J call TRBJ2-7; D is undetermined. Trimming stripped 5 bases from V and 0 bases from J, with 2 bases between. This CDR3 has 11 residues. The germline V gene encodes CDR1 SEHNR and CDR2 FQNEAQ (reference sequence).

Only one count was recorded for this clone. J is TRBJ1-2 and V is TRBV10-3, with D perhaps TRBD1 (5 bases). The CDR3 is 15 residues long. Trimming cost V 6 bases and J 1 base, with 15 bases left between them. In germline, CDR1 is ENHRY, CDR2 SYGVKD. DNA of the CDR3: TGTGCCATCAGCGAGGGGCAGGGCGTTAACTATGGCTACACCTTC. It yields the protein CAISEGQGVNYGYTF.

V usage is TRBV5-1 and J usage is TRBJ2-1; D uncertain. The CDR3 extends over 18 amino acids. V was trimmed by 5 bases and J by 0 bases, leaving 21 bases between them. Germline lookup yields CDR1 SGHRS and CDR2 YFSETQ. The DNA of the CDR3 is TGCGCCAGCAGTCCAAGGTCCCTTTCCCACAGCTCCTACAATGAGCAGTTCTTC. It is translated as CASSPRSLSHSSYNEQFF. The whole variable domain, filled in from reference TRBV5-1 and TRBJ2-1, reads KAGVTQTPRYLIKTRGQQVTLSCSPISGHRSVSWYQQTPGQGLQFLFEYFSETQRNKGNFPGRFSGRQFSNSRSEMNVSTLELGDSALYLCASSPRSLSHSSYNEQFFGPGTRLTVL.

The chain uses TRBV6-5 and TRBJ1-6, with D tentatively TRBD1 (6 bases). This CDR3 comprises 15 residues. Germline V gene data show CDR1 as MNHEY and CDR2 as SVGAGI. V shed 5 bases and J shed 3 bases, with 11 bases lying between them. CDR3 sequence reads: CASSLRTVYNSPLHF. CDR3 in DNA: TGTGCCAGCAGTCTCCGGACAGTCTATAATTCACCCCTCCACTTT.

The chain carries TRBV5-4 and TRBJ2-5; tentatively, D is TRBD1 (6 bases). The CDR3 contains 15 residues. Trimming removed 3 bases at V and 2 bases at J, with 14 bases between. Germline V gene lookup returns CDR1 SGHNT and CDR2 YYREEE (reference sequence). CDR3 sequence reads: CASSSEGRGQETQYF. The CDR3 DNA is TGTGCCAGCAGCTCGGAAGGCAGGGGACAAGAGACCCAGTACTTC.

The chain uses TRBV27 and TRBJ2-7; D is perhaps TRBD1 (6 bases). V lost 5 bases and J 3 bases, leaving 14 bases between the germline ends. In germline, CDR1 is MNHEY, CDR2 SMNVEV (reference sequence). The CDR3 contains 14 residues. This chain's CDR3 is CASSAQGSLYEQYF. Written as DNA, the CDR3 is TGTGCCAGCAGTGCACAGGGTTCCCTCTACGAGCAGTACTTC.

The rearrangement links TRBV11-3 to TRBJ2-5; 7 bases agree with TRBD2. The V gene end was trimmed by 3 bases and the J gene end by 4 bases; junction bases not matched to a gene: 8. Germline loops: CDR1 SGHNT, CDR2 YENEEA. This CDR3 has 15 amino acids. CDR3 DNA: TGTGCCAGCAGCTTCAGCGGGGCCGGGGGAGAGACCCAGTACTTC. Encoded protein: CASSFSGAGGETQYF.